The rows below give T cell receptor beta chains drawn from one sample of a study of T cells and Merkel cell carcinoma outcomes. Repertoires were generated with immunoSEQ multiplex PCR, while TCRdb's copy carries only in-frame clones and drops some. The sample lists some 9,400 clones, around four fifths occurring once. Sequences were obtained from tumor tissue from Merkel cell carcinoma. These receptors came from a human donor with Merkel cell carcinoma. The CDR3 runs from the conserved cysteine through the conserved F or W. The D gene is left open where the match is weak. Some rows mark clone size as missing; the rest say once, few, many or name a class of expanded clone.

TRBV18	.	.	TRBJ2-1	TGTGCCAGCTCACCAGGCCTCGAGCAGTTCTTC	CASSPGLEQFF
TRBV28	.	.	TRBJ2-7	TGTGCCAGCAGCCCAGGGCCATCCTACGAGCAGTACTTC	CASSPGPSYEQYF
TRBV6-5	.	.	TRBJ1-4	TGTGCCAGCAGTTACGCTAATGAAAAACTGTTTTTT	CASSYANEKLFF
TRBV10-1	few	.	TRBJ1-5	TGCGCCAGCAGTCAGGGTTTAGGTCAGCCCCAGCATTTT	CASSQGLGQPQHF
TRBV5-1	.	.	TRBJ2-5	TGCGCCAGCAGCTTGTCTAGCAAAGAGACCCAGTACTTC	CASSLSSKETQYF
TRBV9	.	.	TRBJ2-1	TGTGCCAGCAGCGTAGACCAGACAAAAAACAATGAGCAGTTCTTC	CASSVDQTKNNEQFF
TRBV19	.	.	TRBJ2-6	TGTGCCAGTAGTGGAATTAGGGCTGGGGCCAACGTCCTGACTTTC	CASSGIRAGANVLTF
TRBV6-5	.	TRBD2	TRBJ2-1	TGTGCCAGCAGGAGGGGACTAGCGGACTTCAATGAGCAGTTCTTC	CASRRGLADFNEQFF
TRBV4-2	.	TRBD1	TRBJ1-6	TGTGCCAGCAGCCGCCCCGGACAGGGTGGGAATTCACCCCTCCACTTT	CASSRPGQGGNSPLHF
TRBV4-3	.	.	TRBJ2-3	TGCGCCAGCAGCCAAGAGGGGGCAAATCGGGGCACAGATACGCAGTATTTT	CASSQEGANRGTDTQYF
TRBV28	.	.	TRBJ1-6	TGTGCCAGCACCCTACAGTCGTATAATTCACCCCTCCACTTT	CASTLQSYNSPLHF
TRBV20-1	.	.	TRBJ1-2	TGCAGTGCGGGGAAAAATTATGGCTACACCTTC	CSAGKNYGYTF
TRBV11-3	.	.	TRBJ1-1	TGTGCCAGCAGCTGGGAAACGAACACTGAAGCTTTCTTT	CASSWETNTEAFF
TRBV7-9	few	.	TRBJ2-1	TGTGCCAGCAGCGTTCAGGGCGATACGTTCTTC	CASSVQGDTFF
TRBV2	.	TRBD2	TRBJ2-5	TGTGCCAGCAATCGGCGGGGGGGCCTAGGGGAGACCCAGTACTTC	CASNRRGGLGETQYF
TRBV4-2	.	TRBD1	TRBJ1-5	TGTGCCAGCAGCCAAGGATTGAGAGACAGGGGCCCCAATCAGCCCCAGCATTTT	CASSQGLRDRGPNQPQHF
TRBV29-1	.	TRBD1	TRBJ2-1	TGCAGCTACCGAAGGGGGGGACAGGGACCATTGGAGTTCTTC	CSYRRGGQGPLEFF
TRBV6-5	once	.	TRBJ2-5	TGTGCCAGCAGTTACGGGATAGGCCAAGAGACCCAGTACTTC	CASSYGIGQETQYF
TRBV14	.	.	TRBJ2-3	TGTGCCAGCAGCCAAGTGCCAGCAGATACGCAGTATTTT	CASSQVPADTQYF
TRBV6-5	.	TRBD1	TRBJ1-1	TGTGCCAGCACAGGGGGCACTGAAGCTTTCTTT	CASTGGTEAFF
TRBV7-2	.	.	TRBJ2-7	TGTGCCAGCAGCTCAACCAGGGTCTACGAGCAGTACTTC	CASSSTRVYEQYF
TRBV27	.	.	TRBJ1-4	TGTGCCAGCAGTTTTCAGGGTGGCGAAAAACTGTTTTTT	CASSFQGGEKLFF
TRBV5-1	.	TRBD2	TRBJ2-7	TGCGCCAGCAGCTCCCTAGCGGGGGGAACCTACGAGCAGTACTTC	CASSSLAGGTYEQYF
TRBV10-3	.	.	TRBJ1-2	TGTGCCATCAGTGCGGACAGATATGGCTACACCTTC	CAISADRYGYTF
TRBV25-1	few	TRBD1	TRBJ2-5	TGTGCCAGCAGTGACCTGACAGGGGGGGTACAAGAGACCCAGTACTTC	CASSDLTGGVQETQYF
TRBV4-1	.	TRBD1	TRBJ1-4	TGCGCCAGCAGCCGACAGGGGGCTGGGGAAAAACTGTTTTTT	CASSRQGAGEKLFF
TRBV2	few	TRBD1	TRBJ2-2	TGTGCCAGCAGCCGACAGGGCGGCACCGGGGAGCTGTTTTTT	CASSRQGGTGELFF
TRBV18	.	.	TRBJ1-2	TGTGCCAGCTCACCCCCAGGGGTCCAGGCCTATGGCTACACCTTC	CASSPPGVQAYGYTF
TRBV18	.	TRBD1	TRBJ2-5	TGTGCCAGCTCACCACCGAGGGACAGGCAAGAGACCCAGTACTTC	CASSPPRDRQETQYF
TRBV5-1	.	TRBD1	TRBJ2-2	TGCGCCAGCAGCTTGGGACAGGGTGGCACCGGGGAGCTGTTTTTT	CASSLGQGGTGELFF
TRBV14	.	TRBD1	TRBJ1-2	TGTGCCAGCAGCCGATCCGGGACAGGGGTTTTCTATGGCTACACCTTC	CASSRSGTGVFYGYTF
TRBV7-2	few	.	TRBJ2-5	TGTGCCAGCAGCTTAAATAGAGAGGAGACCCAGTACTTC	CASSLNREETQYF